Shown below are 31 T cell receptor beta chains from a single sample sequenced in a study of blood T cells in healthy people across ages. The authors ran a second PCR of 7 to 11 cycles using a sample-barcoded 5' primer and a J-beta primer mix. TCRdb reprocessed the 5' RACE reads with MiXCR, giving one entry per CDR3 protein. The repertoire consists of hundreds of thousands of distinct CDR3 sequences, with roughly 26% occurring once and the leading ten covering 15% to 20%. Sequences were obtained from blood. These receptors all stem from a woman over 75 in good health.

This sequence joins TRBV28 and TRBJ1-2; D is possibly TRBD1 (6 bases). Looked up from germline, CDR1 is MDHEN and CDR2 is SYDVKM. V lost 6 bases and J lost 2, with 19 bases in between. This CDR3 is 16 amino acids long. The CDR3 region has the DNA TGTGCCAGCAGCTCTAATTGGGGGGCGCGGAACTATGGCTACACCTTC. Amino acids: CASSSNWGARNYGYTF.

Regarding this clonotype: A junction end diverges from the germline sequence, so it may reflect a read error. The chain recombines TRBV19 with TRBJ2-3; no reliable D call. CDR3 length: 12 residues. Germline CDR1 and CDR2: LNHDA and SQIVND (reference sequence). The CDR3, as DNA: TGTGCCAATAGTATCTCGGGAGATACGCAGTATTTT. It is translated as CANSISGDTQYF.

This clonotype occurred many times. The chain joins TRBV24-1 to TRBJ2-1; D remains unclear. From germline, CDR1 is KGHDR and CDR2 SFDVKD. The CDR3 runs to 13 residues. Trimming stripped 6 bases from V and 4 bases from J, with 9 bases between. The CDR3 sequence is CATSIEAYNEQFF. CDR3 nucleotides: TGTGCCACCAGTATAGAAGCATACAATGAGCAGTTCTTC.

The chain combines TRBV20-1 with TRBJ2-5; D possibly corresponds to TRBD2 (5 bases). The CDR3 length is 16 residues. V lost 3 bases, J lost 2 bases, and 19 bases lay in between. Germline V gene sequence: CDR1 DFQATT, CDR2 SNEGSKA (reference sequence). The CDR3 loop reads CSASPGLGILQETQYF. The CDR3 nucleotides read TGCAGTGCTAGTCCCGGACTTGGTATATTGCAAGAGACCCAGTACTTC.

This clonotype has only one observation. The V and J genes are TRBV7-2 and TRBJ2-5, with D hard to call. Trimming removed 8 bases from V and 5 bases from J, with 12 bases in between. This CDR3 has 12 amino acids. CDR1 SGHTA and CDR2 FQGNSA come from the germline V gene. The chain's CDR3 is CASGLAEETQYF. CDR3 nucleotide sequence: TGTGCCAGCGGCCTCGCAGAGGAGACCCAGTACTTC.

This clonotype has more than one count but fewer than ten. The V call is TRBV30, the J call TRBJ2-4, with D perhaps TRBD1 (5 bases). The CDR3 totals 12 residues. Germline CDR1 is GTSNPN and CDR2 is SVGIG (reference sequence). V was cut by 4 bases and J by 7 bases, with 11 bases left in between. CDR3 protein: CAWNIQGNIQYF. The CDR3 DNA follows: TGTGCCTGGAATATCCAGGGTAACATTCAGTACTTC.

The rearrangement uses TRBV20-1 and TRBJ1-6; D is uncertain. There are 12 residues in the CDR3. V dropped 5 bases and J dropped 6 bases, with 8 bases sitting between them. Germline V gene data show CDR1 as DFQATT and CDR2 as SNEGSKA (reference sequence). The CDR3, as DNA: TGCAGTGCTGAAGTCGGTAATTCACCCCTCCACTTT. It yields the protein CSAEVGNSPLHF.

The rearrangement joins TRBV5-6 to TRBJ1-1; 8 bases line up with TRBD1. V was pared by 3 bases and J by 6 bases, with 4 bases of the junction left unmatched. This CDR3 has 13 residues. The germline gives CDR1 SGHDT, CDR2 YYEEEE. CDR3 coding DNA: TGTGCCAGCAGCTCCAGGGGGCGGGCTGAAGCTTTCTTT. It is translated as CASSSRGRAEAFF.

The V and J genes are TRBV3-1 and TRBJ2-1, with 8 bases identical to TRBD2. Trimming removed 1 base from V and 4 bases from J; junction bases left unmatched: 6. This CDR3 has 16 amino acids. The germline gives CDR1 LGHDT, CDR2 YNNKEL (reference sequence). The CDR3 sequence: CASSQAGGPRYNEQFF. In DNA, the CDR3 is TGTGCCAGCAGCCAAGCGGGGGGGCCGAGGTACAATGAGCAGTTCTTC.

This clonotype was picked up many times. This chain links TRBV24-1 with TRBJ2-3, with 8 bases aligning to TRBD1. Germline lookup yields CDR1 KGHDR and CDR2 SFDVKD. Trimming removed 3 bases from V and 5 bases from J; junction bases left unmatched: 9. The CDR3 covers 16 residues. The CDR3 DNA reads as TGTGCCACCAGTGATCCAGGGGGCTTGGTTCGAGATACGCAGTATTTT. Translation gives CATSDPGGLVRDTQYF.

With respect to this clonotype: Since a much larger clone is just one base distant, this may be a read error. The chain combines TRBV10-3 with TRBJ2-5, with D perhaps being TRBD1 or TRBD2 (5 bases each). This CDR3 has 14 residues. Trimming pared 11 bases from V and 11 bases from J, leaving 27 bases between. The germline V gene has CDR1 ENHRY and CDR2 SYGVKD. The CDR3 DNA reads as TGTGCCCACAATCCGGGGCAGCAAACATCCCAGCAGTACTTC. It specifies CAHNPGQQTSQQYF.

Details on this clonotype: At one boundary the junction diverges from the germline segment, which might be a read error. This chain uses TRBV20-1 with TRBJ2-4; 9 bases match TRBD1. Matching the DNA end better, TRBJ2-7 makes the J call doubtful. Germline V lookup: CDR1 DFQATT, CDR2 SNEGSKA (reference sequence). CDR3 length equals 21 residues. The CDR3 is CSVRDFGGQGQPLIRLYEQYF. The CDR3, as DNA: TGCAGTGTTAGAGATTTCGGGGGACAGGGCCAACCTCTAATTCGTCTTTACGAGCAGTACTTC.

The CDR3 DNA is TGTGCCAGCAGCTTTGAGGGACAGGGCGGTGAAAAACTGTTTTTT. This translates into CASSFEGQGGEKLFF. V gene TRBV7-9 combines with J gene TRBJ1-4; TRBD1 aligns across 9 bases. V lost 3 bases, J lost 7 bases, and 6 bases stayed unmatched. Germline V gives CDR1 SEHNR, CDR2 FQNEAQ (reference sequence). The length of the CDR3 is 15 residues. Combining the CDR3 with reference TRBV7-9 and TRBJ1-4 gives the whole variable domain DTGVSQNPRHKITKRGQNVTFRCDPISEHNRLYWYRQTLGQGPEFLTYFQNEAQLEKSRLLSDRFSAERPKGSFSTLEIQRTEQGDSAMYLCASSFEGQGGEKLFFGSGTQLSVL.

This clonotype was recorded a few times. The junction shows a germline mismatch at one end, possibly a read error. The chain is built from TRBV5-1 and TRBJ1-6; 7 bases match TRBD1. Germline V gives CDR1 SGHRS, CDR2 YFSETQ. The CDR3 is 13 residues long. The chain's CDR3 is CASSQDRSQPPHF. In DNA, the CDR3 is TGCGCCAGCAGTCAGGACAGGTCTCAACCCCCCCACTTT.

The CDR3 sequence is CASSLFGLAGEDTQYF. CDR3 bases: TGTGCCAGCAGCTTATTCGGGCTAGCGGGGGAGGATACGCAGTATTTT. The rearrangement links TRBV7-2 to TRBJ2-3; 10 bases line up with TRBD2. Germline V gives CDR1 SGHTA, CDR2 FQGNSA. CDR3 length: 16 amino acids. V was pared by 2 bases and J by 6 bases, with 8 bases of the junction left unmatched. The entire variable domain, with the rest obtained from reference TRBV7-2 and TRBJ2-3, is as follows: GAGVSQSPSNKVTEKGKDVELRCDPISGHTALYWYRQSLGQGLEFLIYFQGNSAPDKSGLPSDRFSAERTGGSVSTLTIQRTQQEDSAVYLCASSLFGLAGEDTQYFGPGTRLTVL.

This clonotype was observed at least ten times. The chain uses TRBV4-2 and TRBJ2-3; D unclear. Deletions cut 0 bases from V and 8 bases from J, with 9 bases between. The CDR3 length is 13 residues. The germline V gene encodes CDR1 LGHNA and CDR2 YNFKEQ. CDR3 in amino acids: CASSQDDLGTQYF. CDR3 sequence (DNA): TGTGCCAGCAGCCAAGACGACCTCGGTACGCAGTATTTT.

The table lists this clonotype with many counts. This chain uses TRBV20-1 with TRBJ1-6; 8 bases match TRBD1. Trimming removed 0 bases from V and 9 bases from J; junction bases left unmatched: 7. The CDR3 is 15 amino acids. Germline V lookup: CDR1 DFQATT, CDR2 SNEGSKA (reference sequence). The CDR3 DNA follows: TGCAGTGCTAGAGAGACCGGGACAGGCAGTTCACCCCTCCACTTT. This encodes CSARETGTGSSPLHF.

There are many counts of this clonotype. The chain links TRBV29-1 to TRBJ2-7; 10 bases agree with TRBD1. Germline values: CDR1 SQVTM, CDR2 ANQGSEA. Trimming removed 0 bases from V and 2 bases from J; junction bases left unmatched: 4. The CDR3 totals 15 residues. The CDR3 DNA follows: TGCAGCGTTGAAGACACCGGGACAGGGGCCTACGAGCAGTACTTC. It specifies CSVEDTGTGAYEQYF.

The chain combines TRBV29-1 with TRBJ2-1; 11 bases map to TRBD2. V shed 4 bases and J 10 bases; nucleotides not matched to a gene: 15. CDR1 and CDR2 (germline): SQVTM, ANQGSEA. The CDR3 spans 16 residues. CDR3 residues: CSVGPRLAGGPREQFF. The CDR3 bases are TGCAGCGTTGGCCCCCGCTTAGCGGGAGGGCCACGAGAGCAGTTCTTC.

The CDR3 DNA is TGTGCCAGCAGCCAAGAAGACAGGGCCCGACCCGCGTCTTACTACGAGCAGTACTTC. It is translated as CASSQEDRARPASYYEQYF. This sequence joins TRBV14 and TRBJ2-7, with TRBD1 matching 7 bases. Unmatched junction bases numbered 17, after V lost 0 bases and J lost 3 bases. Germline V CDR1 and CDR2: SGHDN, FVKESK. This CDR3 has 19 amino acids.

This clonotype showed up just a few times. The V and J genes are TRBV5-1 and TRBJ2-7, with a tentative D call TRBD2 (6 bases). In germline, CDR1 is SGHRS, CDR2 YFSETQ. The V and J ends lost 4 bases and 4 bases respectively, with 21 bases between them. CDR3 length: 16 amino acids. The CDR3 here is CASSLAEVGGSYEQYF. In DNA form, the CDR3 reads TGCGCCAGCAGCCTAGCCGAGGTGGGAGGATCATACGAGCAGTACTTC.

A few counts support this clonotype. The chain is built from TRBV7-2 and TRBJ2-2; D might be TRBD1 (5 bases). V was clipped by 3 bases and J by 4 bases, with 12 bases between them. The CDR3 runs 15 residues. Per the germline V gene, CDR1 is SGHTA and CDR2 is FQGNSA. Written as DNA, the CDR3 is TGTGCCAGCAGCTTGACAGCCGTGGGCACCGGGGAGCTGTTTTTT. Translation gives CASSLTAVGTGELFF. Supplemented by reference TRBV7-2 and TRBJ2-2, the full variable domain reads GAGVSQSPSNKVTEKGKDVELRCDPISGHTALYWYRQSLGQGLEFLIYFQGNSAPDKSGLPSDRFSAERTGGSVSTLTIQRTQQEDSAVYLCASSLTAVGTGELFFGEGSRLTVL.

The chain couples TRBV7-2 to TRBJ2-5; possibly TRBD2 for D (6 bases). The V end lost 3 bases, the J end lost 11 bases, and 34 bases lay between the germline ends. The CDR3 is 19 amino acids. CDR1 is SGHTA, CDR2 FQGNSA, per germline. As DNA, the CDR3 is TGTGCCAGCAGCTTGGCGGGGAAAAAGACAGTCTTTATGTACAATGAGCAGTACTTC. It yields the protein CASSLAGKKTVFMYNEQYF.

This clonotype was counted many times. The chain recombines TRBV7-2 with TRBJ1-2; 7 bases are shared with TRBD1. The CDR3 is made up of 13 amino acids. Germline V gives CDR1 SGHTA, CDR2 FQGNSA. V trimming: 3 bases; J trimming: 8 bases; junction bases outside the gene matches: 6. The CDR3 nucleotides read TGTGCCAGCAGCTTTGTCCAAGGGGGCGGCTACACCTTC. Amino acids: CASSFVQGGGYTF.

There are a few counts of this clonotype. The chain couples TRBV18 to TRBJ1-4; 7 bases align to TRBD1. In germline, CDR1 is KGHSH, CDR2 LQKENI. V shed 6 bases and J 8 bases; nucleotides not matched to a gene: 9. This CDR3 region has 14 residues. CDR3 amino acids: CASSVDRVEEKLFF. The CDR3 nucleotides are TGTGCCAGCTCTGTTGACAGGGTGGAGGAAAAACTGTTTTTT.

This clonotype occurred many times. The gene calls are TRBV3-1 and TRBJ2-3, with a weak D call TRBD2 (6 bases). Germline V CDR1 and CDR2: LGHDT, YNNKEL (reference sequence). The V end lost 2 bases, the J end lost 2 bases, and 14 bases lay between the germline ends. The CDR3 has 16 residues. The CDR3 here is CASSQSFTGDTDTQYF. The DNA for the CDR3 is TGTGCCAGCAGCCAAAGTTTTACGGGGGACACAGATACGCAGTATTTT.

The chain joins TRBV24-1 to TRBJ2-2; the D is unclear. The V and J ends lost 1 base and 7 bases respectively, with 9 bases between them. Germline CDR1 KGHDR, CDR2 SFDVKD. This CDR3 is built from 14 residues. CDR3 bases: TGTGCCACCAGTGATTTAATGGCTCACGGGGAGCTGTTTTTT. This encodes CATSDLMAHGELFF.

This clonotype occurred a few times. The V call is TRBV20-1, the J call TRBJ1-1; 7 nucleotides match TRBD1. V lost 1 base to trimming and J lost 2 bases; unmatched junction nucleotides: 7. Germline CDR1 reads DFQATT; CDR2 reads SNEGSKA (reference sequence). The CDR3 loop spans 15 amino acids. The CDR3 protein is CSARAGQRINTEAFF. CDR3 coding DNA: TGCAGTGCTAGAGCGGGACAGCGGATTAACACTGAAGCTTTCTTT.

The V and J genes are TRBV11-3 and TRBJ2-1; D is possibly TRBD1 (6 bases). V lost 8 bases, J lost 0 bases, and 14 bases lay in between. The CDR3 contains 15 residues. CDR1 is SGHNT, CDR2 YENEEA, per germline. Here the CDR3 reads CASGWGTSSYNEQFF. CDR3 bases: TGTGCCAGCGGCTGGGGGACAAGCTCCTACAATGAGCAGTTCTTC.

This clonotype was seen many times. CDR3 DNA: TGTGCCTGGAGCAAGGGGGCGAACCAAGAGACCCAGTACTTC. This translates into CAWSKGANQETQYF. The J gene is TRBJ2-5, the V gene TRBV30, with 7 bases that match TRBD1. Germline V gives CDR1 GTSNPN, CDR2 SVGIG (reference sequence). Trimming took 3 bases from V and 0 from J; bases not matched to a gene: 4. This CDR3 comprises 14 residues.

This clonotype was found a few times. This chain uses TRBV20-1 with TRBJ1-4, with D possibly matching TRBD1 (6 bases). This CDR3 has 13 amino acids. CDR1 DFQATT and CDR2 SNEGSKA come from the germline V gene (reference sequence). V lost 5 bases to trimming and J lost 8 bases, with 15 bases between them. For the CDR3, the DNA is TGCAGTGCTGCTGGACAGATGGGGGAAAAACTGTTTTTT. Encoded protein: CSAAGQMGEKLFF.